Below, 25 T cell receptor beta chains from the same sample are listed, as sequenced in a study of spatial heterogeneity in lung cancer. Regarding the study as a whole: Within tumors, counts of expanded alpha and beta TCRs tracked tumor mutation counts.

The time point is: sample taken at primary tumor resection. Antigen specificity for these receptors is unknown. TCRdb recomputed calls from the 5' RACE reads with MiXCR, one row per CDR3 protein. Of around 100,000 distinct CDR3 sequences listed, around 4.8% are singletons. The sequencing used lung tumor tissue, collected at surgery. These TCRs come from a male donor with early-stage non-small cell lung cancer.

This clonotype was counted many times. The rearrangement uses TRBV25-1 and TRBJ2-2, with D possibly TRBD2 on 6 matching bases. The germline V and J ends were trimmed by 5 bases and 6 bases, with 10 bases remaining between them. Germline V gives CDR1 MGHDK, CDR2 SYGVNS. This CDR3 contains 13 residues. CDR3 in amino acids: CASSWRGAGELFF. CDR3 nucleotide sequence: TGTGCCAGCAGTTGGAGGGGCGCCGGGGAGCTGTTTTTT.

This clonotype has a count of ten or more. The chain links TRBV7-9 to TRBJ1-5, with a possible D match to TRBD1 (5 bases). Trimming left V 4 bases short and J 9 bases short, with 22 bases between. This CDR3 has 16 amino acids. Germline V lookup: CDR1 SEHNR, CDR2 FQNEAQ (reference sequence). CDR3 nucleotides: TGTGCCAGCAGCTCAATAGGGCGGCAGGGCAGGACGCCCCAGCATTTT. It yields the protein CASSSIGRQGRTPQHF.

This clonotype was recorded at least ten times. The chain links TRBV4-2 to TRBJ2-7, with TRBD2 as a possible D gene (5 bases). The CDR3 consists of 17 residues. Germline-derived CDR1 and CDR2 are LGHNA and YNFKEQ. The germline V and J ends were trimmed by 3 bases and 7 bases, with 25 bases remaining between them. In DNA, the CDR3 is TGTGCCAGCAGCCACGACGTGGGAGTATTACGTACATGGGAGCAGTACTTC. Translated, it gives CASSHDVGVLRTWEQYF.

This clonotype appeared many times. The V gene is TRBV5-5, the J gene TRBJ1-5; D uncertain. This CDR3 has 13 residues. Germline-derived CDR1 and CDR2 are SGHKS and YYEKEE (reference sequence). V shed 0 bases and J shed 5 bases, with 6 bases lying between them. DNA of the CDR3: TGTGCCAGCAGCTTGGGGCCTGATCAGCCCCAGCATTTT. Its translation is CASSLGPDQPQHF.

This clonotype was counted many times. V and J are TRBV5-1 and TRBJ2-2, with unresolved D. The V and J ends lost 2 bases and 2 bases respectively, with 7 bases between them. CDR3 length: 14 residues. CDR1 is SGHRS, CDR2 YFSETQ, per germline. The CDR3 spells CASSFGLNTGELFF. CDR3 sequence (DNA): TGCGCCAGCAGCTTTGGGCTTAACACCGGGGAGCTGTTTTTT.

The table lists this clonotype with a few counts. The chain joins TRBV5-6 to TRBJ2-3, with D uncertain. V lost 4 bases and J lost 3, with 18 bases in between. CDR1 and CDR2 from the germline V gene are SGHDT and YYEEEE. The CDR3 totals 16 residues. The CDR3 nucleotides are TGTGCCAGCAGCCGAAGACTGACCCAGATGACAGATACGCAGTATTTT. Its protein is CASSRRLTQMTDTQYF. Drawing the rest from reference TRBV5-6 and TRBJ2-3, the complete variable domain is DAGVTQSPTHLIKTRGQQVTLRCSPKSGHDTVSWYQQALGQGPQFIFQYYEEEERQRGNFPDRFSGHQFPNYSSELNVNALLLGDSALYLCASSRRLTQMTDTQYFGPGTRLTVL.

This clonotype was seen ten or more times. The chain joins TRBV20-1 to TRBJ2-1, with D unresolved. V was shortened by 5 bases and J by 4 bases, with 30 bases between the two germline ends. There are 19 residues in the CDR3. In germline, CDR1 is DFQATT, CDR2 SNEGSKA (reference sequence). CDR3 protein: CSAARVSPSLADPYNEQFF. The CDR3 DNA reads TGCAGTGCTGCCCGGGTGAGTCCATCTCTGGCCGACCCATACAATGAGCAGTTCTTC.

This clonotype occurred many times. This chain joins TRBV25-1 and TRBJ1-1; no reliable D call. With 5 bases removed from V and 2 bases from J, the gap between germline ends came to 18 bases. CDR3 length: 16 amino acids. CDR1 and CDR2 (germline): MGHDK, SYGVNS. The CDR3 sequence: CASSLRVSGGNTEAFF. The CDR3 DNA follows: TGTGCCAGCAGTTTGAGGGTTTCGGGAGGCAACACTGAAGCTTTCTTT.

The rearrangement uses TRBV5-1 and TRBJ2-1; tentatively, D is TRBD1 (5 bases). Trimming took off 4 bases at V and 5 bases at J, with 13 bases between the two ends. Germline CDR1 reads SGHRS; CDR2 reads YFSETQ. The CDR3 loop spans 14 amino acids. CDR3 protein: CASSPQPGNNEQFF. CDR3 coding DNA: TGCGCCAGCAGCCCCCAACCAGGGAACAATGAGCAGTTCTTC. The full variable domain, in which reference TRBV5-1 and TRBJ2-1 provide the parts outside the CDR3, is KAGVTQTPRYLIKTRGQQVTLSCSPISGHRSVSWYQQTPGQGLQFLFEYFSETQRNKGNFPGRFSGRQFSNSRSEMNVSTLELGDSALYLCASSPQPGNNEQFFGPGTRLTVL.

This clonotype was seen repeatedly, ten times or more. CDR3 DNA sequence: TGTGCCATCAGTCCCGGGACAGGTTCTCAGCCCCAGCATTTT. Encoded protein: CAISPGTGSQPQHF. The chain joins TRBV10-3 to TRBJ1-5; 8 bases fit TRBD1. V shed 5 bases, J shed 6 bases, and the junction held 6 bases outside the gene matches. CDR3 length: 14 residues. Germline CDR1 reads ENHRY; CDR2 reads SYGVKD.

The table lists this clonotype with many counts. V is TRBV11-2 and J is TRBJ1-4, with a weak D call TRBD1 (6 bases). Deletions cut 0 bases from V and 6 bases from J, with 11 bases between. The CDR3 is 15 residues long. Looked up from germline, CDR1 is SGHAT and CDR2 is FQNNGV. CDR3 loop: CASSLEAGEHEKLFF. The CDR3 nucleotides are TGTGCCAGCAGCTTAGAGGCAGGGGAACATGAAAAACTGTTTTTT.

The genes are TRBV28 and TRBJ2-3, with 8 nucleotides matching TRBD2. The CDR3 consists of 15 residues. The germline V gene encodes CDR1 MDHEN and CDR2 SYDVKM. The J segment lost 3 bases and the V segment lost 4 bases, leaving 6 bases of the junction unmatched. The CDR3 coding sequence is TGTGCCAGCAGTTCCCCCAGCGGGAGAACAGATACGCAGTATTTT. It codes for CASSSPSGRTDTQYF.

This clonotype was detected ten times or more. The chain links TRBV3-1 to TRBJ2-1; no reliable D call. V shed 0 bases and J shed 9 bases, with 9 bases lying between them. Germline CDR1 LGHDT, CDR2 YNNKEL (reference sequence). The CDR3 consists of 13 residues. CDR3 sequence reads: CASSQDIVGEQFF. As DNA, the CDR3 is TGTGCCAGCAGCCAAGATATCGTCGGTGAGCAGTTCTTC.

Many counts were recorded for this clonotype. The rearrangement links TRBV10-3 to TRBJ1-1; D uncertain. V gave up 0 bases and J gave up 3 bases, with 14 bases separating them. CDR1 is ENHRY, CDR2 SYGVKD, per germline. The CDR3 has 16 residues. The CDR3 bases are TGTGCCATCAGTGAGTCTGGGATCGGAGGGTACACTGAAGCTTTCTTT. It is translated as CAISESGIGGYTEAFF.

The V call is TRBV5-6, the J call TRBJ2-6; 7 bases align to TRBD1. Germline V gene data show CDR1 as SGHDT and CDR2 as YYEEEE. The junction had 4 bases not matched to a gene; V was cut back by 1 base and J by 0 bases. This CDR3 has 17 residues. The CDR3 reads CASSLFRGTSGANVLTF. CDR3 coding DNA: TGTGCCAGCAGCTTGTTCAGGGGGACCTCTGGGGCCAACGTCCTGACTTTC.

This clonotype was counted ten times or more. This chain joins TRBV27 and TRBJ1-1; D call uncertain. The length of the CDR3 is 14 residues. Trimming stripped 3 bases from V and 4 bases from J, with 12 bases between. The germline V gene has CDR1 MNHEY and CDR2 SMNVEV (reference sequence). CDR3 protein: CASSLWRQGTEAFF. The CDR3 nucleotides read TGTGCCAGCAGTTTGTGGCGGCAAGGCACTGAAGCTTTCTTT.

This clonotype was detected many times. This chain links TRBV4-1 with TRBJ1-1, with D unresolved. CDR1 is MGHRA, CDR2 YSYEKL, per germline. The CDR3 spans 15 residues. Trimming took 1 base from V and 5 from J, leaving 14 bases between them. CDR3 bases: TGCGCCAGCAGCCAAGGCGTCCGGGAGAGGACTGAAGCTTTCTTT. Protein sequence: CASSQGVRERTEAFF.

This clonotype occurred many times. This chain joins TRBV4-1 and TRBJ2-1; D ambiguous. The germline V gene encodes CDR1 MGHRA and CDR2 YSYEKL. The CDR3 totals 17 residues. Trimming took 4 bases from V and 6 from J, leaving 22 bases between them. The DNA of the CDR3 is TGCGCCAGCAGCCCTAGGTTGAGAGATGAGTGGGCCAATGAGCAGTTCTTC. Translating it yields CASSPRLRDEWANEQFF.

This clonotype has just a few counts. The CDR3 DNA sequence: TGCAGTGCTAGAGAGGGCGAGGAAAAACTGTTTTTT. This sequence encodes CSAREGEEKLFF. This chain joins TRBV20-1 and TRBJ1-4; D unresolved. CDR1 DFQATT and CDR2 SNEGSKA come from the germline V gene (reference sequence). Trimming took 0 bases from V and 8 from J, leaving 7 bases between them. The CDR3 runs 12 residues.

This clonotype was observed at least ten times. The CDR3 here is CASSHTKREGLKNIQYF. The CDR3 region has the DNA TGCGCCAGCAGCCATACAAAGCGGGAGGGCCTCAAAAACATTCAGTACTTC. The chain recombines TRBV4-1 with TRBJ2-4; the match to TRBD2 covers 10 bases. The CDR3 is 17 amino acids. V was pared by 3 bases and J by 3 bases, with 8 bases of the junction left unmatched. Germline V gives CDR1 MGHRA, CDR2 YSYEKL.

This clonotype was counted at least ten times. This chain joins TRBV12-3 or TRBV12-4 and TRBJ2-5, with TRBD2 matching 10 bases. J was trimmed by 5 bases and V by 3 bases; bases with no gene match: 3. This CDR3 spans 14 amino acids. CDR3 sequence: CASSFLAGAETQYF. The CDR3 nucleotides are TGTGCCAGCAGTTTTCTAGCGGGAGCGGAGACCCAGTACTTC.

In this sample, this clonotype turned up many times. The rearrangement uses TRBV29-1 and TRBJ2-1; 8 nucleotides line up with TRBD2. J lost 1 base, V lost 7 bases, and 12 bases had no gene match. Germline CDR1 is SQVTM and CDR2 is ANQGSEA. There are 16 residues in the CDR3. The CDR3 spells CSADRPGGVSYNEQFF. CDR3 coding DNA: TGCAGCGCCGATCGTCCGGGGGGGGTTTCCTACAATGAGCAGTTCTTC.

This clonotype was seen many times. The chain has TRBV20-1 and TRBJ1-6, with TRBD1 identical over 9 bases. Germline lookup yields CDR1 DFQATT and CDR2 SNEGSKA (reference sequence). V lost 0 bases, J lost 10 bases, and 10 bases stayed unmatched. This CDR3 comprises 16 residues. The CDR3 sequence is CSARDFIQGAGSPLHF. The CDR3 region has the DNA TGCAGTGCTAGAGATTTTATACAGGGGGCCGGGTCACCCCTCCACTTT.

This rearrangement joins TRBV12-3 or TRBV12-4 to TRBJ2-7; possibly TRBD1 or TRBD2 for D (5 bases each). V lost 7 bases and J lost 6, with 16 bases in between. The CDR3 extends over 13 amino acids. CDR3 sequence: CASKSRGVGEQYF. Here the CDR3 DNA reads TGTGCCAGCAAGAGTCGAGGGGTCGGCGAGCAGTACTTC.

This clonotype appeared many times. CDR3 loop: CASSQAGSGNTIYF. DNA of the CDR3: TGTGCCAGCAGCCAAGCAGGATCTGGAAACACCATATATTTT. V gene TRBV3-1 combines with J gene TRBJ1-3; D uncertain. V gave up 1 base and J gave up 1 base, with 5 bases separating them. The germline CDR1 and CDR2 sequences are LGHDT and YNNKEL (reference sequence). This CDR3 spans 14 amino acids.